These 7 T cell receptor beta chains came from one sample sequenced in a study of post-analysis software for immune sequencing data. The study's findings and limits: Patients carried roughly five TRBV segments more frequently than controls did, and TRBV5-6, TRBV5-1 and TRBV20-1 were among them.

Their cognate antigens are unknown. Incorporated into the TCR beta cDNA libraries were unique molecular identifiers, which served to reduce PCR and sequencing biases. One entry per CDR3 protein, called by TCRdb with MiXCR from the PCR reads. The sample carries 450,000 to 650,000 distinct CDR3 sequences, around 40% recorded once. Sequenced sample: blood. These TCRs come from a girl under 18 with multiple sclerosis.

This clonotype was detected ten times or more. The rearrangement joins TRBV11-2 to TRBJ2-7; TRBD1 aligns across 10 bases. Germline loops: CDR1 SGHAT, CDR2 FQNNGV. The J segment lost 0 bases and the V segment lost 6 bases, leaving 2 bases of the junction unmatched. The CDR3 loop spans 14 amino acids. CDR3 DNA: TGTGCCAGCAGTTGGACAGGGGGCTCCTACGAGCAGTACTTC. This translates into CASSWTGGSYEQYF.

This clonotype was counted a few times. The rearrangement links TRBV6-6 to TRBJ2-1, with 8 bases lining up with TRBD2. The CDR3 covers 17 residues. CDR1 and CDR2 from the germline V gene are MNHNY and SVGAGI (reference sequence). Trimming cost V 0 bases and J 4 bases; bases outside gene matches: 8. CDR3 sequence reads: CASSYSNAPGGYNEQFF. CDR3 nucleotides: TGTGCCAGCAGTTACTCGAATGCTCCGGGGGGGTACAATGAGCAGTTCTTC.

This clonotype has a handful of counts. The rearrangement links TRBV10-3 to TRBJ2-5, with a tentative D call TRBD2 (6 bases). The V end was cut by 7 bases, the J end by 5 bases, with 17 bases between. In germline, CDR1 is ENHRY, CDR2 SYGVKD. CDR3 length: 14 amino acids. CDR3 in DNA: TGTGCCATCAACCCGGGACCTAGCGTGGAGACCCAGTACTTC. Translation gives CAINPGPSVETQYF.

The chain couples TRBV12-3 or TRBV12-4 to TRBJ2-1; TRBD2 aligns across 10 bases. V gave up 4 bases and J gave up 2 bases; unmatched junction bases: 5. This CDR3 spans 16 amino acids. CDR3 DNA sequence: TGTGCCAGCAGTTCTTCCGGGACTAGCGCCTACAATGAGCAGTTCTTC. Translation gives CASSSSGTSAYNEQFF.

The chain carries TRBV2 and TRBJ2-5; D possibly corresponds to TRBD1 (6 bases). The V gene lost 7 bases and the J gene lost 6 bases, with 9 bases spanning the gap. Looked up from germline, CDR1 is SNHLY and CDR2 is FYNNEI. The CDR3 is 11 amino acids. CDR3 in amino acids: CASTQGKTQYF. CDR3 bases: TGTGCCAGCACCCAGGGGAAGACCCAGTACTTC.

This clonotype has more than one count but fewer than ten. V usage is TRBV11-2 and J usage is TRBJ2-1; 7 bases align to TRBD1. This CDR3 region has 13 residues. J was trimmed by 9 bases and V by 0 bases; bases with no gene match: 2. Germline CDR1 is SGHAT and CDR2 is FQNNGV. As DNA, the CDR3 is TGTGCCAGCAGCTTAGATGCAGGGGGTGAGCAGTTCTTC. Translating gives CASSLDAGGEQFF.

The V and J genes are TRBV7-3 and TRBJ1-2, with D maybe TRBD1 (6 bases). V was trimmed by 3 bases and J by 8 bases, leaving 19 bases between them. Germline V gene lookup returns CDR1 SGHTA and CDR2 FQGTGA. CDR3 length: 15 residues. The chain's CDR3 is CASSFTKTGRGGYTF. Here the CDR3 DNA reads TGTGCCAGCAGCTTTACTAAGACAGGACGAGGGGGCTACACCTTC.